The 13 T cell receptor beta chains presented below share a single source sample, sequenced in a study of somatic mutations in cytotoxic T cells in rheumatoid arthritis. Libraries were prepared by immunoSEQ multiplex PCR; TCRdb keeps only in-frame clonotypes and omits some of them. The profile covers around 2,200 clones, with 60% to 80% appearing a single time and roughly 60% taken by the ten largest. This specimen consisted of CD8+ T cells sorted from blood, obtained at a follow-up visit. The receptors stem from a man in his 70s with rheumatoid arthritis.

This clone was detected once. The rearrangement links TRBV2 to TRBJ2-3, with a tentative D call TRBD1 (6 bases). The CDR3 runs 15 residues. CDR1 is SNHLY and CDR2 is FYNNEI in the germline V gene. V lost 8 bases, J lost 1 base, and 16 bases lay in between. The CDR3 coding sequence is TGTGCCAGCGGGGGCACGGCTAGGGGCACAGATACGCAGTATTTT. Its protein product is CASGGTARGTDTQYF.

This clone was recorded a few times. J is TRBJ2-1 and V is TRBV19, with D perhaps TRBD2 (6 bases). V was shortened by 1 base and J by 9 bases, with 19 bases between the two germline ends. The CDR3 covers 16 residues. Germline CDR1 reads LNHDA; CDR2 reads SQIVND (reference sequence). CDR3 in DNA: TGTGCCAGTAGTATAGGGGGGGATTGGAGTAGTGCTGAGCAGTTCTTC. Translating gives CASSIGGDWSSAEQFF.

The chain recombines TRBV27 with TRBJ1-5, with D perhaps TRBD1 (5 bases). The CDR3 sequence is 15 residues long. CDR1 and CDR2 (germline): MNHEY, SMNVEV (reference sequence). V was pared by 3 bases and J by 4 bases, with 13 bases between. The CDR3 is CASSFIGTGNQPQHF. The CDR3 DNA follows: TGTGCCAGCAGTTTTATCGGGACTGGAAATCAGCCCCAGCATTTT.

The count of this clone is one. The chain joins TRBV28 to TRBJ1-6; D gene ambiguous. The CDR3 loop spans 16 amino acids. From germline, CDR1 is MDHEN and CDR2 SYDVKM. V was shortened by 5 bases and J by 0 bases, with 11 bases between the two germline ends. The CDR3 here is CASSPQHSSYNSPLHF. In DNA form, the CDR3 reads TGTGCCAGCAGTCCCCAGCACAGCTCCTATAATTCACCCCTCCACTTT.

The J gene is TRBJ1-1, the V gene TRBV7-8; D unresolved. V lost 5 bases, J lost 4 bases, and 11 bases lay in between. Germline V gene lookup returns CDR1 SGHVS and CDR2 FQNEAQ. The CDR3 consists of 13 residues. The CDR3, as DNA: TGTGCCAGCAGCCCGGGCTGGGGCACTGAAGCTTTCTTT. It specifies CASSPGWGTEAFF. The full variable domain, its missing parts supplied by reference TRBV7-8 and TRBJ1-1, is GAGVSQSPRYKVAKRGQDVALRCDPISGHVSLFWYQQALGQGPEFLTYFQNEAQLDKSGLPSDRFFAERPEGSVSTLKIQRTQQEDSAVYLCASSPGWGTEAFFGQGTRLTVV.

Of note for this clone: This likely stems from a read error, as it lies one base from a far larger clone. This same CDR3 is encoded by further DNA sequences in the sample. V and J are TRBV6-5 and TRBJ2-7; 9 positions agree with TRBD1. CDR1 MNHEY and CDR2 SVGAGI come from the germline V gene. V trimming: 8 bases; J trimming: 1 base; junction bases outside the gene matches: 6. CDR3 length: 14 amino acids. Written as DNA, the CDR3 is TGTGCCAGCCGTCAGGACAGGGGTTCCTACGAGCAGTACTTC. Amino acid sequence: CASRQDRGSYEQYF.

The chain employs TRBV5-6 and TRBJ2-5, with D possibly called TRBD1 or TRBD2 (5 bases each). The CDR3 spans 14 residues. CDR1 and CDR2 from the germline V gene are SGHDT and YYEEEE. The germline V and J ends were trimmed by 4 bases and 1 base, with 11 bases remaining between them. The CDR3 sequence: CASSGTQGQETQYF. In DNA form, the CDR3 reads TGTGCCAGCAGCGGGACGCAGGGCCAAGAGACCCAGTACTTC.

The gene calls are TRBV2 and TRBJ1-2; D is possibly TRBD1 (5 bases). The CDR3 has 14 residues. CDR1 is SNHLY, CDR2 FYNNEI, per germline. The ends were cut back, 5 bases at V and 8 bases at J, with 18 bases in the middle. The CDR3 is CASSSFSQGWGYTF. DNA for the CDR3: TGTGCCAGCAGTTCATTCTCCCAGGGTTGGGGCTACACCTTC. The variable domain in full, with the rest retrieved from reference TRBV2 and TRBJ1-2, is EPEVTQTPSHQVTQMGQEVILRCVPISNHLYFYWYRQILGQKVEFLVSFYNNEISEKSEIFDDQFSVERPDGSNFTLKIRSTKLEDSAMYFCASSSFSQGWGYTFGSGTRLTVV.

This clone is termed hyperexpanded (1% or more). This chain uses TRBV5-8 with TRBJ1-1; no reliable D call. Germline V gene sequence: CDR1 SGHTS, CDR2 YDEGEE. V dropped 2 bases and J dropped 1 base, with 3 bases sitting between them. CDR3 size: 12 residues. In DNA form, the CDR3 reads TGTGCCAGCAGCTTCCGGAACACTGAAGCTTTCTTT. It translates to CASSFRNTEAFF.

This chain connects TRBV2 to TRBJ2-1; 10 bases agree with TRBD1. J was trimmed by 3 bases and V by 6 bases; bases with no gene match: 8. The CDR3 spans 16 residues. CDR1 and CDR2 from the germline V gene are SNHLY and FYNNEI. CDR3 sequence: CASSEIGTGDYNEQFF. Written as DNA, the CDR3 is TGTGCCAGCAGCGAGATCGGGACAGGGGACTACAATGAGCAGTTCTTC. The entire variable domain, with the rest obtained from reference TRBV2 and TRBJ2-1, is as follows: EPEVTQTPSHQVTQMGQEVILRCVPISNHLYFYWYRQILGQKVEFLVSFYNNEISEKSEIFDDQFSVERPDGSNFTLKIRSTKLEDSAMYFCASSEIGTGDYNEQFFGPGTRLTVL.

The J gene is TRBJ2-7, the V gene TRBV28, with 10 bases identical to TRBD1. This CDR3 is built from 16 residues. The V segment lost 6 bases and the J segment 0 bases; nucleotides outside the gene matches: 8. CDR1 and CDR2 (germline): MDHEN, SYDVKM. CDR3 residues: CASRTGGTGVSYEQYF. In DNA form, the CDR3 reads TGTGCCAGCAGGACCGGAGGGACAGGGGTCTCCTACGAGCAGTACTTC.

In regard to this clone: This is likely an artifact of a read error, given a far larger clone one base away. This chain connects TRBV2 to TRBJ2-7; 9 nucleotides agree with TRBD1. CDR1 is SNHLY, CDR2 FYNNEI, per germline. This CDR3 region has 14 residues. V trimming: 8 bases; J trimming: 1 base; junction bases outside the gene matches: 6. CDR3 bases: TGTGCCAGCCGTCAGGACAGGGGTTCCTACGAGCAGTACTTC. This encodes CASRQDRGSYEQYF.

The CDR3 coding sequence is TGTGCCAGCAGTTTGGCCAGAGCCTACGAGCAGTACTTC. It is translated as CASSLARAYEQYF. The rearrangement joins TRBV6-5 to TRBJ2-7, with unresolved D. Germline V gene data show CDR1 as MNHEY and CDR2 as SVGAGI. Trimming took 4 bases from V and 2 from J, leaving 9 bases between them. CDR3 length: 13 amino acids.